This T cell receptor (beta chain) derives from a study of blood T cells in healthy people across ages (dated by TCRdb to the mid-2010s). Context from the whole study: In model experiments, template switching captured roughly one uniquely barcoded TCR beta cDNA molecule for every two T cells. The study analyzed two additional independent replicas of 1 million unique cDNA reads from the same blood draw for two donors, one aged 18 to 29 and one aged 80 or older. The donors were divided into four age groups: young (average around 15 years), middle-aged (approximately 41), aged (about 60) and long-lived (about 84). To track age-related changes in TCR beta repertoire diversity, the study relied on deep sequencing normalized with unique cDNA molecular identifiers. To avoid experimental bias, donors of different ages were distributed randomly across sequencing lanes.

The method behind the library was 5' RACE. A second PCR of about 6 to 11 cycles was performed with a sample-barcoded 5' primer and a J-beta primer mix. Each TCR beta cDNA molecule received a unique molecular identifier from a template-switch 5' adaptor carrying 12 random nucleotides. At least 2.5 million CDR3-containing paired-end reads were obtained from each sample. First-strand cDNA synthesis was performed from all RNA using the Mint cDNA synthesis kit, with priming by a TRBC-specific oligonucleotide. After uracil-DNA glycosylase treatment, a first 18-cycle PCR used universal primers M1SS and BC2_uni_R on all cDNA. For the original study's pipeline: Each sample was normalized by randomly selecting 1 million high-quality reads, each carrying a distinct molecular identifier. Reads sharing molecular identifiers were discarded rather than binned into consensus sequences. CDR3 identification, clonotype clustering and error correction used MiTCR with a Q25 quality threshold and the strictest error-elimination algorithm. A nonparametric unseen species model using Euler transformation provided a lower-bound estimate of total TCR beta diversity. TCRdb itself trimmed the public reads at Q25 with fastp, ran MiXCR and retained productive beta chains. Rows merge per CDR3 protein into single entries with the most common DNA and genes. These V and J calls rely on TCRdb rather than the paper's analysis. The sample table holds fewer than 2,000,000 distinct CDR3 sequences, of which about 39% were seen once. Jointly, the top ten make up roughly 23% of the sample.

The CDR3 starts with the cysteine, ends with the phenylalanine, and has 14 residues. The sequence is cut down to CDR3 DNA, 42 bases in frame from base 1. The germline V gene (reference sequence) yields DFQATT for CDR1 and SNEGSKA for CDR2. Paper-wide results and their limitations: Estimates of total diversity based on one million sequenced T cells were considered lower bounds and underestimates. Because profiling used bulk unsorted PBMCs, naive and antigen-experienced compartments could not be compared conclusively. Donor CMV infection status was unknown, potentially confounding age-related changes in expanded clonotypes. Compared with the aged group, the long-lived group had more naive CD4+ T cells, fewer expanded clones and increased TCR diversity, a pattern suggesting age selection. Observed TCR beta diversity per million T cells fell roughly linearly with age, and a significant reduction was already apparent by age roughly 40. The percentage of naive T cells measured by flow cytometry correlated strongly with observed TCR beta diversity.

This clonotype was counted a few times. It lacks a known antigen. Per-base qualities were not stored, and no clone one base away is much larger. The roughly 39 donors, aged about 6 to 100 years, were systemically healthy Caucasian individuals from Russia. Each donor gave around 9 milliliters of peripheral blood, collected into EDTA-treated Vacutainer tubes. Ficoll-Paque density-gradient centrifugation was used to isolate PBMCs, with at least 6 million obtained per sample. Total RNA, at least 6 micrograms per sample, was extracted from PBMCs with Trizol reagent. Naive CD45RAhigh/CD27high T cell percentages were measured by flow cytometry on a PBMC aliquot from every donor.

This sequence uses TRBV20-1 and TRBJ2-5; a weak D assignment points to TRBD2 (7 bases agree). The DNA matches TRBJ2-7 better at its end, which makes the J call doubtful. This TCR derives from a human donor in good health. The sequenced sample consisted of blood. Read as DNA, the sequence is TGCAGTGCGCCAGGGAGAGGGGGGGCAGGCGAGCAGTACTTC. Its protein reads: CSAPGRGGAGEQYF.